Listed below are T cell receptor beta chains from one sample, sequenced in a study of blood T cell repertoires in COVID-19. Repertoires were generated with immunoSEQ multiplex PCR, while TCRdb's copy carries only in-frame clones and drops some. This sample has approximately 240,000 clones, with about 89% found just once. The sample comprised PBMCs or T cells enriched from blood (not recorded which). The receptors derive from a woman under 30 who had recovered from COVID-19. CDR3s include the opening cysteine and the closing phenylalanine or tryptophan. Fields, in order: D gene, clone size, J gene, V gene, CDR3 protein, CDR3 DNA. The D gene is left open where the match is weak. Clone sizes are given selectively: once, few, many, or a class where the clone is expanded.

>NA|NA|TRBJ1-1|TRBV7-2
CASNTGRHTEAFF
TGTGCCAGCAACACCGGGAGACACACTGAAGCTTTCTTT
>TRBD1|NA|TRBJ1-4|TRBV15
CATSRSRTGGREKLFF
TGTGCCACCAGCAGATCCCGGACAGGGGGGCGAGAAAAACTGTTTTTT
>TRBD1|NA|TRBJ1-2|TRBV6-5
CASSSGQGVGYTF
TGTGCCAGCAGCTCCGGACAGGGCGTAGGCTACACCTTC
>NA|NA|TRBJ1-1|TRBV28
CASSFFGSWGTEAFF
TGTGCCAGCAGTTTTTTCGGGAGTTGGGGCACTGAAGCTTTCTTT
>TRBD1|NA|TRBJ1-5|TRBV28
CASRQTGVNSNQPQHF
TGTGCCAGCAGACAAACAGGGGTTAATAGCAATCAGCCCCAGCATTTT
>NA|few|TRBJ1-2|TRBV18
CASSPGQDGYTF
TGTGCCAGCTCACCAGGGCAGGATGGCTACACCTTC
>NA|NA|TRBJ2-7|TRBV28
CASSPRASFLYEQYF
TGTGCCAGCAGTCCCCGCGCAAGTTTCCTCTACGAGCAGTACTTC
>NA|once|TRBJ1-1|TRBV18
CASSPRQNTEAFF
TGTGCCAGCTCACCGAGACAGAACACTGAAGCTTTCTTT
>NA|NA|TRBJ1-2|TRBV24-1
CATSDQFYGYTF
TGTGCCACCAGTGACCAATTCTATGGCTACACCTTC
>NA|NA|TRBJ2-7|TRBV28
CASSLALEAYEQYF
TGTGCCAGCAGTTTAGCCCTAGAGGCTTACGAGCAGTACTTC
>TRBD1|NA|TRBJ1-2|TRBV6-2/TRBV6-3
CASSYSRQGGARPDYGYTF
TGTGCCAGCAGTTACTCAAGACAGGGGGGAGCGCGTCCGGACTATGGCTACACCTTC
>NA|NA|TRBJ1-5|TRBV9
CASSVGPQASNQPQHF
TGTGCCAGCAGCGTAGGTCCCCAGGCTAGCAATCAGCCCCAGCATTTT
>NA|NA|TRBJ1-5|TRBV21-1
CASSKAVGGDSNQPQHF
TGTGCCAGCAGCAAAGCCGTTGGAGGGGATAGCAATCAGCCCCAGCATTTT
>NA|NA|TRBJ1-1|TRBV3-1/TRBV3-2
CASSPMAVNTEAFF
TGTGCCAGCAGCCCCATGGCAGTGAACACTGAAGCTTTCTTT
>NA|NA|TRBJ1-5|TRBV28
CASSLAGAYQPQHF
TGTGCCAGCAGTTTAGCGGGGGCTTATCAGCCCCAGCATTTT
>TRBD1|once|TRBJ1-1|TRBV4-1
CASSQAPGQLNTEAFF
TGCGCCAGCAGCCAAGCACCGGGACAGCTGAACACTGAAGCTTTCTTT
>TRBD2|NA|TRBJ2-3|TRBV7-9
CASSSSPGGMSTDTQYF
TGTGCCAGCAGCTCCTCCCCCGGGGGGATGAGCACAGATACGCAGTATTTT
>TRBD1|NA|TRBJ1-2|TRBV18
CASSPTTGGDYGYTF
TGTGCCAGCTCACCCACGACAGGGGGGGACTATGGCTACACCTTC
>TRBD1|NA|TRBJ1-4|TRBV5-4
CASSSMTGNEKLFF
TGTGCCAGCAGCTCGATGACAGGGAATGAAAAACTGTTTTTT
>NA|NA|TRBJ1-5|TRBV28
CASSLFAGFRPQHF
TGTGCCAGCAGTTTATTCGCGGGGTTCCGGCCCCAGCATTTT
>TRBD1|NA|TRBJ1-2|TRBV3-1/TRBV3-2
CASSQGLVGGGYGYTF
TGTGCCAGCAGCCAAGGTCTGGTAGGGGGCGGCTATGGCTACACCTTC
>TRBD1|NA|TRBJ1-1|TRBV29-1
CSVWTGTMNTEAFF
TGCAGCGTCTGGACAGGGACCATGAACACTGAAGCTTTCTTT
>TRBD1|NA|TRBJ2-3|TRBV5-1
CASRGTGTDTQYF
TGCGCCAGCAGAGGGACAGGCACAGATACGCAGTATTTT
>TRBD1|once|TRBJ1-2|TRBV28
CASSLPTGTGTVGGYTF
TGTGCCAGCAGTTTACCTACCGGGACAGGGACCGTGGGTGGCTACACCTTC
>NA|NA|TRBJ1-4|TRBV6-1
CASSEAPGLEKLFF
TGTGCCAGCAGTGAAGCCCCGGGATTGGAAAAACTGTTTTTT
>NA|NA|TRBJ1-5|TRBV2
CASRTASNQPQHF
TGTGCCAGCAGAACAGCTAGCAATCAGCCCCAGCATTTT
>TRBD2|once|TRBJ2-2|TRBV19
CASSRLAGNTGELFF
TGTGCCAGTAGCCGACTAGCGGGAAACACCGGGGAGCTGTTTTTT
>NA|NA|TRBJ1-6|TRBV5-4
CASSLDRFSYNSPLHF
TGTGCCAGCAGCTTGGATCGGTTCTCCTATAATTCACCCCTCCACTTT
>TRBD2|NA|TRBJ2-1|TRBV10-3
CAISGTSGRWGANEQFF
TGTGCCATCAGTGGGACTAGCGGGAGATGGGGGGCCAATGAGCAGTTCTTC